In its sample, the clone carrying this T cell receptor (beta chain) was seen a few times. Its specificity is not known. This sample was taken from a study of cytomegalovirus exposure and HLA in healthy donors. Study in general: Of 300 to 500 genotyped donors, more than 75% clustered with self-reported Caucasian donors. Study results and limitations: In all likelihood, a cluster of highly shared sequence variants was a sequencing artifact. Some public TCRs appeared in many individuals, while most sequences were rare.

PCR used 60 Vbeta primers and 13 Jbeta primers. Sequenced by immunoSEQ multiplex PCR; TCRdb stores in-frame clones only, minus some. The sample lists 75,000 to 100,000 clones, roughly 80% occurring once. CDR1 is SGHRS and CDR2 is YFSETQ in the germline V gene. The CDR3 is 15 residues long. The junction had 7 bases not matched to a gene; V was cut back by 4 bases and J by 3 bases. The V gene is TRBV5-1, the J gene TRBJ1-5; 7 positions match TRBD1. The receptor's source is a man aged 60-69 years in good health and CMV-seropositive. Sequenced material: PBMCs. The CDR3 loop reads CASSRDGQVNQPQHF. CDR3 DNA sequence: TGCGCCAGCAGCAGGGATGGACAGGTCAATCAGCCCCAGCATTTT.